This TCR beta chain was recorded in a study of blood T cells in healthy people across ages. Study results and caveats: Higher diversity and more naive CD4+ cells were features of long-lived donors, compared to aged donors.

This clonotype occurred many times. Its antigen is still unknown. The CDR3 runs 15 residues. Per the germline V gene, CDR1 is SGDLS and CDR2 is YYNGEE. V shed 3 bases, J shed 7 bases, and the junction held 8 bases outside the gene matches. A second PCR of about 7 to 11 cycles used a sample-barcoded 5' primer and a J-beta primer mix. TCRdb reprocessed the 5' RACE reads via MiXCR and lists one record per CDR3 protein. The table includes about 680,000 distinct CDR3 sequences, 45% to 50% detected once. Researchers isolated at least 7 million PBMCs per sample. The authors extracted at least 5 micrograms of total RNA per sample.

The V and J genes are TRBV9 and TRBJ2-7, with TRBD2 identical over 12 bases. What was sequenced was blood. This TCR derives from an older woman in good health. DNA of the CDR3: TGTGCCAGCAGCGGGACTAGCGGGACCCTGAGGGAGCAGTACTTC. Amino acid sequence: CASSGTSGTLREQYF.